This T cell receptor (beta chain) was observed in a study of blood T cell repertoires in COVID-19. The CDR3 is 19 residues long. The V gene's germline CDR1 is LGHNA and CDR2 YSLEER. J lost 3 bases, V lost 3 bases, and 16 bases had no gene match. Sequencing was performed with immunoSEQ multiplex PCR; in TCRdb, only in-frame clones are kept and a portion is missing. The sample lists tens of thousands of clones; roughly 87% were seen once. The chain links TRBV4-3 to TRBJ1-4; TRBD1 matches at 7 bases. This sequence was found in a man aged 50 to 59 with acute or convalescent COVID-19. What was sequenced was peripheral blood. This chain's CDR3 is CASSHARGGLIGSNEKLFF. The CDR3 DNA reads TGCGCCAGCAGCCACGCGAGAGGGGGCCTAATTGGGTCTAATGAAAAACTGTTTTTT.